The entry below gives a single T cell receptor (beta chain) sequence along with its context. Its antigen is not known. Using a J-beta primer mix together with a sample-barcoded 5' primer, a second PCR was run for roughly 6 to 12 cycles. Each cDNA molecule was tagged by a template-switch adaptor that had 12 random nucleotides. Per sample, CDR3-containing paired-end reads numbered at least 2.5 million. From the 5' RACE reads, TCRdb called clonotypes with MiXCR, one entry per CDR3 protein. Of 1.4 million or so distinct CDR3 sequences in the sample, roughly two fifths were seen once. The sample comes from a study of blood T cells in healthy people across ages. Researchers isolated at least 6 million PBMCs per sample. Study-wide findings and caveats: The lack of PBMC sorting stopped any conclusive naive versus antigen-experienced comparison.

The sample was blood. The receptor comes from a woman younger than 35 in good health.

The CDR3 coding sequence is TGTGCCAGCAGCTTAGGTGGCGGGGGGGCCAATATCGAGACCCAGTACTTC. Its protein is CASSLGGGGANIETQYF. The genes are TRBV7-2 and TRBJ2-5, with 9 bases lining up with TRBD2. This CDR3 spans 17 amino acids. Trimming cost V 1 base and J 5 bases; bases outside gene matches: 11. The germline gives CDR1 SGHTA, CDR2 FQGNSA. Full variable domain (rest looked up from reference TRBV7-2 and TRBJ2-5): GAGVSQSPSNKVTEKGKDVELRCDPISGHTALYWYRQSLGQGLEFLIYFQGNSAPDKSGLPSDRFSAERTGGSVSTLTIQRTQQEDSAVYLCASSLGGGGANIETQYFGPGTRLLVL.